This T cell receptor beta chain was captured in a study of PD-L1 blockade in urothelial cancer. Overall study: Males with bladder-origin urothelial cancer constituted about 85% of the roughly 29 patients.

Study results and limitations: Clonality of blood TCR below the median before treatment predicted better survival.

Here immunoSEQ multiplex PCR was the method, and the copy in TCRdb shows in-frame clones only, minus some. The table has over 45,000 clones, 86% seen once. This CDR3 is 13 amino acids long. CDR1 and CDR2 (germline): SQVTM, ANQGSEA. With 4 bases removed from V and 0 bases from J, the gap between germline ends came to 9 bases. Concerning this clone: What it recognizes is unknown.

Sample time point: pretreatment peripheral blood. Metastatic or locally advanced urothelial carcinoma was present in the patients. The material sequenced was PBMCs, taken around atezolizumab (anti-PD-L1) treatment. The J gene is TRBJ1-1, the V gene TRBV29-1; the D gene is possibly TRBD1 (5 bases). The sequence derives from a man in his sixties with urothelial cancer. CDR3 in DNA: TGCAGCGTTGTTTCAGGGATGAACACTGAAGCTTTCTTT. This sequence encodes CSVVSGMNTEAFF.